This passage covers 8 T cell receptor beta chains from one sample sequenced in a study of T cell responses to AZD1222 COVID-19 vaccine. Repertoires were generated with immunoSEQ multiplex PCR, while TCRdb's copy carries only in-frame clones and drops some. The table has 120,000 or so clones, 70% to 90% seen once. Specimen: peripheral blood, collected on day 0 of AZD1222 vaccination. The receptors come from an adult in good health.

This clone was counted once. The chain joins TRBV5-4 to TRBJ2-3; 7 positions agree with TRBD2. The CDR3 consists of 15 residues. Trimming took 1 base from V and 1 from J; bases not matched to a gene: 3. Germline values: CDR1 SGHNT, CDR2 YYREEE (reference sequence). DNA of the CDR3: TGTGCCAGCAGCTTGTCCACTAGCGGCACAGATACGCAGTATTTT. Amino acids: CASSLSTSGTDTQYF.

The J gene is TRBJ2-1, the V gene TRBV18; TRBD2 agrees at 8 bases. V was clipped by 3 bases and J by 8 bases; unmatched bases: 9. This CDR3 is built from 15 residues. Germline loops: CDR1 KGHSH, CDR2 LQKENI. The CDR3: CASSPRGGPGDEQFF. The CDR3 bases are TGTGCCAGCTCACCGCGCGGGGGGCCGGGGGATGAGCAGTTCTTC.

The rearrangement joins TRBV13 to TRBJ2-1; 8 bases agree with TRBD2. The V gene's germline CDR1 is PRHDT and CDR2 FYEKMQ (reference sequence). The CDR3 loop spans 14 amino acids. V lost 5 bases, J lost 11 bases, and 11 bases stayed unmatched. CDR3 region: CASSTTGTRRKQFF. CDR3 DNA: TGTGCCAGCAGCACGACCGGGACTAGGAGGAAGCAGTTCTTC.

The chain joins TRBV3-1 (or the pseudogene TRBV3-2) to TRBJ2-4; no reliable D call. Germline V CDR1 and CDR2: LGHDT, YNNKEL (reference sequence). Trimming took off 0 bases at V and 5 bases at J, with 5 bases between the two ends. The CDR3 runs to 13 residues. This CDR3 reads CASSQDPENIQYF. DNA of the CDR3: TGTGCCAGCAGCCAAGATCCAGAAAACATTCAGTACTTC.

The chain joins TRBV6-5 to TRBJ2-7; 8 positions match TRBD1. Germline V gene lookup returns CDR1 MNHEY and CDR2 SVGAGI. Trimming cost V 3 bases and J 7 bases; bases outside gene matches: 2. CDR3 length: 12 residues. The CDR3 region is CASSYDRGEQYF. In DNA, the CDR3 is TGTGCCAGCAGTTATGACAGGGGAGAGCAGTACTTC.

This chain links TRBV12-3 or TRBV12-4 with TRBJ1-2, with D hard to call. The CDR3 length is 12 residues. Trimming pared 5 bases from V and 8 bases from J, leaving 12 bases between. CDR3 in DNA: TGTGCCAGCAGTGGCGGTGCTTGGGGCTACACCTTC. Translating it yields CASSGGAWGYTF.

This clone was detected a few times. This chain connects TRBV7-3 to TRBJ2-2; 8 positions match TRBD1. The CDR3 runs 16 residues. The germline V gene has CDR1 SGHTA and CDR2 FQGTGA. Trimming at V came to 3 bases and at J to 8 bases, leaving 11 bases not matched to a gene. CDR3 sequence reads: CASSFLGQGVRGELFF. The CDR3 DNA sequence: TGTGCCAGCAGCTTCCTAGGACAGGGAGTAAGGGGGGAGCTGTTTTTT.

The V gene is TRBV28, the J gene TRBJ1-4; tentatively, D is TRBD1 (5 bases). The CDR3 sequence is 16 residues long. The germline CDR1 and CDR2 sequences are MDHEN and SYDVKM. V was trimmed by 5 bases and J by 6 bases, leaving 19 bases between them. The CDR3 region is CASSRGGSWTHEKLFF. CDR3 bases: TGTGCCAGCAGTCGGGGGGGTAGTTGGACGCATGAAAAACTGTTTTTT. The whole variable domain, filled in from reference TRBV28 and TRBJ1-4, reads DVKVTQSSRYLVKRTGEKVFLECVQDMDHENMFWYRQDPGLGLRLIYFSYDVKMKEKGDIPEGYSVSREKKERFSLILESASTNQTSMYLCASSRGGSWTHEKLFFGSGTQLSVL.